Below, one TCR beta chain is given with its context. No antigen is known for it. The data are from a study of T-cell memory formation after mild COVID-19. Looking at the study overall: TCR clusters mostly belonged to single donors. Study observations and caveats: From day 15 to 85, contracting clones were balanced between CD4 and CD8, whereas later expanders leaned toward CD4+. Prior to infection, memory already included some responding clones, suggesting cross-reactive memory joined. Nothing confirmed that second-wave clones peaking on day 37 were specific for SARS-CoV-2.

TCRdb processed the 5' RACE reads anew with MiXCR; each CDR3 protein has one entry. The sample includes approximately 400,000 distinct CDR3 sequences, roughly 18% of them seen just once. This CDR3 comprises 15 residues. From germline, CDR1 is LGHNA and CDR2 YSLEER. The V end was cut by 10 bases, the J end by 3 bases, with 21 bases between. Sequenced sample: PBMCs or a T cell subset sorted from them (not recorded which). The clonotype comes from a man aged 18-30 years who had mild COVID-19 (a few samples of this study predate the infection). Cell type and time point are not known. The V call is TRBV4-3, the J call TRBJ1-1, with D unresolved. The DNA of the CDR3 is TGCGCCACCAGGCCAGGTCCCACCGTGGACACTGAAGCTTTCTTT. Its translation: CATRPGPTVDTEAFF.